What follows describes a single TCR beta chain. Together with a sample-barcoded 5' primer, a J-beta primer mix was included in a second PCR lasting 7 to 11 cycles. Tags on each cDNA molecule came from a template-switch adaptor with 12 random nucleotides. TCRdb called the 5' RACE reads again in MiXCR, with one record for every CDR3 protein. The repertoire includes over 700,000 distinct CDR3 sequences, about 53% of them detected once, and about two fifths sits in the top ten. V was pared by 6 bases and J by 3 bases, with 20 bases between. This CDR3 comprises 17 residues. This record belongs to a study of blood T cells in healthy people across ages. About the research overall: Through template switching, about one barcoded beta molecule was captured per two T cells, as measured in model experiments.

Sequencing used blood. V is TRBV12-3 or TRBV12-4 and J is TRBJ1-4; D might be TRBD1 (6 bases). This sequence originates from a man at least 80 years old in good health. CDR3 amino acids: CASSQRGSGLPNEKLFF. Written as DNA, the CDR3 is TGTGCCAGCAGCCAAAGGGGGTCGGGACTTCCTAATGAAAAACTGTTTTTT.